The entry that follows covers one T cell receptor (beta chain) sequence. Every donor provided 7.5 to 10 milliliters of peripheral blood. Total RNA, at least 6 micrograms per sample, came from PBMCs. The record originates from a study of blood T cells in healthy people across ages. Per the germline V gene, CDR1 is MNHNY and CDR2 is SVGAGI (reference sequence). The CDR3 is 13 amino acids. V lost 6 bases to trimming and J lost 2 bases, with 11 bases between them. Alongside a J-beta primer mix, a sample-barcoded 5' primer served in a second PCR lasting about 7 to 11 cycles. Tagging of each cDNA molecule was performed by a template-switch adaptor with 12 random nucleotides. TCRdb reprocessed the 5' RACE reads with MiXCR, giving one entry per CDR3 protein. The sample holds roughly 700,000 distinct CDR3 sequences; approximately 49% are singletons and the top ten take 30% to 35%.

The chain has TRBV6-6 and TRBJ2-7, with D maybe TRBD1 (6 bases). The receptor was derived from a woman between 55 and 75 years old in good health. The sample taken for sequencing was blood. CDR3 amino acids: CASSTGQPYEQYF. CDR3 sequence (DNA): TGTGCCAGCAGCACGGGACAACCCTACGAGCAGTACTTC.